This note documents a single T cell receptor (beta chain) sequence. Which antigen it targets is not known. The record has no base qualities; no much larger clone is one base away. Library preparation used multiplex PCR. TCRdb names Illumina HiSeq 4000 as the instrument used. CDR3 regions were amplified by Arm-PCR with iRepertoire HTBI primers to construct TCR beta libraries. Gel purification was performed on PCR products prior to sequencing. The study's own analysis went as follows. Gene usage analysis of CDR3 amino acid clonotypes relied on the roughly 67 TRBV and 14 TRBJ segments identified across samples. COPE and FqMerger were used to merge the filtered high-quality paired reads into contigs. Contigs were aligned with BLAST to IMGT TRBV, TRBD and TRBJ reference genes, and CDR3 was defined per IMGT. Clonotypes above 0.1% frequency were classified as highly expanded clones. Repertoire diversity was measured by Shannon entropy, and V-J evenness by the Gini coefficient. A clonotype was considered public if more than one individual shared it. TCRdb trimmed the raw reads at Q25, called clones with MiXCR and kept productive beta chains. One record per CDR3 amino acid sequence lists the most common genes and DNA. TCRdb's processing, not the study's, gives the V and J calls here. The sample records about 440,000 distinct CDR3 sequences, approximately 15% of which are singletons. Clones ranked in the top ten supply 15% to 20% of the sample.

The data were obtained in a study of regulatory T cells in long-lasting Graves disease listed by TCRdb under 2021. Some background on the complete study: Antithyroid drugs had been taken for less than 3 months by newly diagnosed Graves' disease patients. A total of 35 or so samples were covered by TCR sequencing, comprising around 13 persistent and around 20 newly diagnosed Graves' disease patients. Peripheral blood TCR sequencing and RNA sequencing compared persistent Graves' disease patients with newly diagnosed Graves' disease patients. The study took place in China and was registered as a clinical trial.

The time point label of this sample denotes: newly diagnosed GD, antithyroid drugs for less than 3 months. For both TCR sequencing and RNA sequencing, RNA was extracted from PBMCs using TRIzol. The diagnosis of Graves' disease was made according to American Thyroid Association guidelines. Patients were recruited from an endocrinology department in Xi'an, China. Each patient gave approximately 9 milliliters of peripheral blood, collected in an EDTA anticoagulant tube. Ficoll Paque Plus density gradient separation was used to isolate PBMCs, and no further T cell sorting was performed. An Agilent 2100 Bioanalyzer and agarose gel were used to check RNA quality, while a NanoDrop 2000 measured RNA concentration. The paper as a whole reports these results and caveats: Sequencing and analysis were restricted to the TCR beta chain. The authors acknowledged the small sample size as a limitation that may reduce accuracy. TRBV28, TRBJ1-2 and TRBJ2-5 were preferentially used in persistent disease, while TRBV20-1 and TRBJ2-1 were favored in newly diagnosed disease. Only peripheral blood was studied, because thyroid tissue, the primary lesion, was inaccessible. Persistent patients shared more public clonotypes among themselves (2,741) than newly diagnosed patients did (more than 850). Compared with newly diagnosed patients, persistent Graves' disease patients had lower TCR Shannon entropy and fewer highly expanded clones, which suggests clonal expansion.

The V end loses 3 bases and the J end loses 4 bases, and a stretch of 18 bases separates them. Counted from cysteine to phenylalanine, this CDR3 has 16 amino acids. Of all the DNA, just the CDR3 is kept, 48 bases in frame from base 1. This sample was also put to use in a study of T cells in Graves' hyperthyroidism and ophthalmopathy. Looking at the second paper: Graves' hyperthyroidism was defined as stable when no progression to ophthalmopathy occurred over 18 months of follow-up. Hyperthyroidism patients were aged 18 to 65 years and newly diagnosed, with disease duration of less than 2 months. Patients with uncontrolled infections, other autoimmune diseases, pregnancy or lactation were excluded. Clinical symptoms, serum thyroxine and TRAb, thyroid ultrasound, and orbital computed tomography formed the basis for the diagnoses. The first round of RT-PCR for the TCR CDR3 was performed with the HTBI primer set and the Qiagen OneStep RT-PCR kit. Most expanded thyroid clonotypes (frequency above 0.001) were also found in blood, which suggests that blood repertoires may mirror thyroid immune responses. Ophthalmopathy was separated from stable hyperthyroidism by a 13 V-J signature model, with approximately 85% sensitivity and about 81% specificity obtained in cross-validation and 80%/75% obtained in testing. In validation, the model predicted progression to ophthalmopathy with just under 71% sensitivity and 72% to 85% specificity, a median of approximately 6.5 months before onset. TCR V-J signatures able to tell the groups apart were searched for in a discovery cohort of about a hundred patients, of whom about 40 had Graves' ophthalmopathy and around 58 had stable Graves' hyperthyroidism. An independent validation cohort of 18 to 20 hyperthyroidism patients and about 15 patients who later progressed to ophthalmopathy tested prospective prediction of ophthalmopathy. The approximately 100 discovery patients were divided at random into training and test sets in a 7:3 ratio. The study also compared thyroid tissue and blood T-cell repertoires from roughly six Graves' hyperthyroidism patients. Once sampling was done, hyperthyroidism patients were given methimazole at a starting dose of 30 mg daily, whereas ophthalmopathy patients were given high-dose intravenous methylprednisolone. The libraries were constructed in a second round of multiplex PCR and then size-selected and purified. Sequencing of the libraries was done on an Illumina HiSeq2000 using paired-end 100 bp reads. SOAPnuke was used to process the raw data, throwing out any read that contained adapters or uncalled bases, had a mean Phred below 15, or lacked an exact constant-primer or identifier match. COPE v1.2.5 was used to merge the high-quality paired reads, and each unique nucleotide sequence was defined as a clonotype. MiTCR v1.1 was used to align clonotypes to the IMGT TRBV, TRBD and TRBJ reference segments. Analysis was restricted to V-J combinations with a frequency above 0.0001, which covered roughly 99% of repertoires. The TCS score was defined as F50 (clonal expansion) divided by E x V (chaos), with BLOSUM62-based TCRdist calculated between CDR3 peptides within each V-J. Welch's t-statistics and random forest reduced around 550 V-J features to roughly 13, which were used in a naive Bayes classifier (R e1071). Sample size was not statistically predetermined, and blinding of investigators to group allocation was not performed. According to the paper, TCR Vbeta CDR3 sequencing was carried out on 120 to 150 peripheral blood samples, which came from more than 40 ophthalmopathy, under 80 hyperthyroidism and approximately 17 progressor patients.

This sequence was found in a woman aged 25-40 years with Graves disease. Donor details come from another sample of the same person, matched by shared clones. Rearrangement joined TRBV12-3 or TRBV12-4 to TRBJ1-1, with TRBD1 perhaps the D gene, on 5 matching bases. This sample comprised peripheral blood mononuclear cells (PBMCs), obtained at new diagnosis, from a patient treated with antithyroid drugs. The DNA sequence follows: TGTGCCAGCAGTTTGAGCAGGGTGGTACGAGGCACTGAAGCTTTCTTT. It translates as CASSLSRVVRGTEAFF.